This T cell receptor beta chain was observed in a study of OX40 agonist ivuxolimab in advanced cancers. Worth noting for this clone: The target antigen is unknown.

TCRdb's table, derived via immunoSEQ multiplex PCR, lists solely in-frame clones and lacks some. The sample yields more than 95,000 clones, roughly 92% seen once. Overall study results and limits: Low normalized T-cell clonal expansion also characterized some of the nonresponders.

Trimming removed 5 bases from V and 7 bases from J; junction bases left unmatched: 31. The CDR3 is 21 amino acids. Germline CDR1 is SGDLS and CDR2 is YYNGEE. This material consisted of CD4+ or CD8+ T cells sorted from blood, taken in a trial of the OX40 agonist ivuxolimab. The TCR sequence derives from an adult with an advanced solid tumor such as melanoma, head and neck, liver or kidney cancer. This sequence joins TRBV9 and TRBJ2-5, with 8 positions matching TRBD2. CDR3 in amino acids: CASRGPKREISRGLLPRTQYF. The CDR3 nucleotides are TGTGCCAGCAGGGGCCCTAAGCGGGAGATAAGCAGGGGCCTCCTCCCGCGGACCCAGTACTTC.